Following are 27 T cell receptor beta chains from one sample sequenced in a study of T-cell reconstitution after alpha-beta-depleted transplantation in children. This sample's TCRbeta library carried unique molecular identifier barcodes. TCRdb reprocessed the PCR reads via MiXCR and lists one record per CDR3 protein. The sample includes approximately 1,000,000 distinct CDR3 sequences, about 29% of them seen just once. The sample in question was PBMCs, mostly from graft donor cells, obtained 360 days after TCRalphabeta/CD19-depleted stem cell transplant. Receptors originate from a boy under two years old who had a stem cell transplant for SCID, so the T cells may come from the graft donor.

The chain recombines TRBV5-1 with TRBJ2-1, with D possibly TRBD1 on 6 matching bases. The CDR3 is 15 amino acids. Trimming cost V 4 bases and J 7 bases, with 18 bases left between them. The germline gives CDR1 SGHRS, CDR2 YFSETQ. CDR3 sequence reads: CASSNGYSGTNEQFF. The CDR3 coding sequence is TGCGCCAGCAGCAATGGGTATAGTGGGACAAATGAGCAGTTCTTC.

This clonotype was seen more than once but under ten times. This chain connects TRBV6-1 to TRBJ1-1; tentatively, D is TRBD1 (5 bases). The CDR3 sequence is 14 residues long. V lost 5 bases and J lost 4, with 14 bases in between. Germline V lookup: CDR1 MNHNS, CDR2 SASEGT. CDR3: CASSPLGGRTEAFF. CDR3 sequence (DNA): TGTGCCAGCAGTCCCCTGGGGGGTCGCACTGAAGCTTTCTTT.

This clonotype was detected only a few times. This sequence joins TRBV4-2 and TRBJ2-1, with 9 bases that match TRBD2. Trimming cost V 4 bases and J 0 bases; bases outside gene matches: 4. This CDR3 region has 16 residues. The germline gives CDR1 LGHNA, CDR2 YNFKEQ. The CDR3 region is CASSLKRGDSYNEQFF. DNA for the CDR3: TGTGCCAGCAGCCTTAAGCGGGGGGACTCCTACAATGAGCAGTTCTTC.

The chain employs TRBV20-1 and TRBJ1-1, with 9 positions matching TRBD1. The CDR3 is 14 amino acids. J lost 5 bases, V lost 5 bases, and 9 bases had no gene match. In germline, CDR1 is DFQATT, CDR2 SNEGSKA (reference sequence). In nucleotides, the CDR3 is TGCAGTGCTGCCCAGACAGGGGGGAAAACTGAAGCTTTCTTT. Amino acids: CSAAQTGGKTEAFF.

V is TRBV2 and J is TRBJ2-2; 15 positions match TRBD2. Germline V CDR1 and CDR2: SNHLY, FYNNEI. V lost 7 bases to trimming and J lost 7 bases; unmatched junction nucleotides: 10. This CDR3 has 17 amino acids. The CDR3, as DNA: TGTGCCAGCAACCCGGGACTAGCGGGGGGTATCGGCGGGGAGCTGTTTTTT. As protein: CASNPGLAGGIGGELFF.

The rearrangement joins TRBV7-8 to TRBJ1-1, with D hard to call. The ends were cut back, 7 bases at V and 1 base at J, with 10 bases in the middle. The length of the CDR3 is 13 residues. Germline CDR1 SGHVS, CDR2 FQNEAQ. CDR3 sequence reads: CASISDKNTEAFF. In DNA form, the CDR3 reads TGTGCCAGCATTTCAGATAAGAACACTGAAGCTTTCTTT. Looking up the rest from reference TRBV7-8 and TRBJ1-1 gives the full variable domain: GAGVSQSPRYKVAKRGQDVALRCDPISGHVSLFWYQQALGQGPEFLTYFQNEAQLDKSGLPSDRFFAERPEGSVSTLKIQRTQQEDSAVYLCASISDKNTEAFFGQGTRLTVV.

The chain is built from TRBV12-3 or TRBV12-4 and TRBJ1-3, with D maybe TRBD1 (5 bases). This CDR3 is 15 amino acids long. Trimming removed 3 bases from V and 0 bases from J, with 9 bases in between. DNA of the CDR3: TGTGCCAGCAGTTTCGACGGGACCTCTGGAAACACCATATATTTT. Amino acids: CASSFDGTSGNTIYF.

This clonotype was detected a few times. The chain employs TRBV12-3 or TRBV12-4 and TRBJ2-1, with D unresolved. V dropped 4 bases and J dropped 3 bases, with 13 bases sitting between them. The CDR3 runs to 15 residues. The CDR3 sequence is CASSSLISRYNEQFF. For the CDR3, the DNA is TGTGCCAGCAGTTCCCTCATCTCCCGCTACAATGAGCAGTTCTTC.

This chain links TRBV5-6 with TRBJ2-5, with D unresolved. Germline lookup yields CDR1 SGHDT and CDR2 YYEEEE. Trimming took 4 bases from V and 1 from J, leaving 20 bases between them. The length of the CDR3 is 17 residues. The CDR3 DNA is TGTGCCAGCAGCCCCGGCCTCCTCGGCATTGCCCAAGAGACCCAGTACTTC. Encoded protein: CASSPGLLGIAQETQYF.

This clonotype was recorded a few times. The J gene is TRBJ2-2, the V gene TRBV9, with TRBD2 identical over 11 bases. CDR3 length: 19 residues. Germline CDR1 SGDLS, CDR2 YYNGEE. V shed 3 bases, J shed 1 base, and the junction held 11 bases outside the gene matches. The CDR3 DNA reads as TGTGCCAGCAGCGCCCCTGGGGCTAGCGGGGGGTGGAACACCGGGGAGCTGTTTTTT. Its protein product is CASSAPGASGGWNTGELFF.

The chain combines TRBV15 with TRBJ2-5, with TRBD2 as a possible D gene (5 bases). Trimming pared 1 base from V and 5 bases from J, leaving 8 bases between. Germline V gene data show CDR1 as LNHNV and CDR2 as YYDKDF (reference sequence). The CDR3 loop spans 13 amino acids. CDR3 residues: CATSRVGGETQYF. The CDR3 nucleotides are TGTGCCACCAGCAGAGTGGGCGGGGAGACCCAGTACTTC.

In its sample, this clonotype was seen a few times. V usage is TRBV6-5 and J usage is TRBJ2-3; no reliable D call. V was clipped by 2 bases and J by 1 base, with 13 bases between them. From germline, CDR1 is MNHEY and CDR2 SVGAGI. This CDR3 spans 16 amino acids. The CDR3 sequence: CASSYPSSVGTDTQYF. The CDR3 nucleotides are TGTGCCAGCAGTTACCCGTCCAGCGTAGGCACAGATACGCAGTATTTT.

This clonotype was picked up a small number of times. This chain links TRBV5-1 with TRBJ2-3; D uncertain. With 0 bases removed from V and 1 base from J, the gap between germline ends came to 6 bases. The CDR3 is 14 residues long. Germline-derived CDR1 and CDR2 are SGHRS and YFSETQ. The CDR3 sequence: CASSLEPGTDTQYF. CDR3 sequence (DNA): TGCGCCAGCAGCTTGGAACCGGGCACAGATACGCAGTATTTT.

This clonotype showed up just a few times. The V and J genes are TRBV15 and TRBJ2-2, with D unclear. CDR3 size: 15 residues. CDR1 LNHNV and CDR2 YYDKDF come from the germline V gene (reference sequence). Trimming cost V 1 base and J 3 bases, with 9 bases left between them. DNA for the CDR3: TGTGCCACCAGCAGAGTCCGGGCGGACACCGGGGAGCTGTTTTTT. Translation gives CATSRVRADTGELFF.

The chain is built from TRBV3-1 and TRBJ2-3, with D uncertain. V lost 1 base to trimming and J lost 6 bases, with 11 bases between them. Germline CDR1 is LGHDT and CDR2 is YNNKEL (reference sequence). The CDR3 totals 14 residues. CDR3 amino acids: CASSQAPMQDTQYF. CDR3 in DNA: TGTGCCAGCAGCCAAGCCCCTATGCAGGATACGCAGTATTTT.

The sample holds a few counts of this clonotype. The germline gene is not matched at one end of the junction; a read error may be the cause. CDR3 in DNA: TGTGCCAGCAGCTTAAGCGGGCGGACCGATACGCAGTTTTTT. The encoded protein is CASSLSGRTDTQFF. The chain carries TRBV11-2 and TRBJ2-3; D is possibly TRBD2 (6 bases). Germline lookup yields CDR1 SGHAT and CDR2 FQNNGV. The CDR3 sequence is 14 residues long.

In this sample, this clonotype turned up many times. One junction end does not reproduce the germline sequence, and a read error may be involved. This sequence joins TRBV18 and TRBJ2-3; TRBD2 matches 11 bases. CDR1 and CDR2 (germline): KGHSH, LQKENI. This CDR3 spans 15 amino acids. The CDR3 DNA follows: TGCGCCAGCAGCCCACTAGCGGGGGGCACAGATACGCAGTATTTT. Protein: CASSPLAGGTDTQYF.

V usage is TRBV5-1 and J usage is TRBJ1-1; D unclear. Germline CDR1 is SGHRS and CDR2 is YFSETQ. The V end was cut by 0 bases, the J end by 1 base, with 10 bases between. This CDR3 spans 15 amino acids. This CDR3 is CASSLDPAGNTEAFF. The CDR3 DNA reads TGCGCCAGCAGCTTGGATCCTGCAGGGAACACTGAAGCTTTCTTT.

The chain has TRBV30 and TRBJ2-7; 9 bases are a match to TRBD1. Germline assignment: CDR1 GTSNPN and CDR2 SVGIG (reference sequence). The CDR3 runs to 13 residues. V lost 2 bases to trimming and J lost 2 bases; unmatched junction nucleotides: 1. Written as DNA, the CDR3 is TGTGCCTGGAGTTGGGACAGGGCCTACGAGCAGTACTTC. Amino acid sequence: CAWSWDRAYEQYF.

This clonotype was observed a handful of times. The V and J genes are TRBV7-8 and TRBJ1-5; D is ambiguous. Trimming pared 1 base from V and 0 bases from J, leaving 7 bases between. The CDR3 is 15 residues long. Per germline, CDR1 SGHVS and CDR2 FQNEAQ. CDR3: CASSLEAGSNQPQHF. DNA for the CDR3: TGTGCCAGCAGCTTAGAAGCGGGTAGCAATCAGCCCCAGCATTTT.

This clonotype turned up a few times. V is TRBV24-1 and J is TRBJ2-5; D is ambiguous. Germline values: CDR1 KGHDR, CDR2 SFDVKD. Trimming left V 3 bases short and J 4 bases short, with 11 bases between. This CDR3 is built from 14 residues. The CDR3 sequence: CATSDVWTPETQYF. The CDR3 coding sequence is TGTGCCACCAGTGATGTTTGGACCCCAGAGACCCAGTACTTC.

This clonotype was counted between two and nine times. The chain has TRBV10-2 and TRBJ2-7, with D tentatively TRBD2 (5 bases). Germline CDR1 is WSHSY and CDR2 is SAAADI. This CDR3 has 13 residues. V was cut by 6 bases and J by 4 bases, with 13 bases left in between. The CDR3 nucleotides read TGCGCCAGCAGATCCGGGATTCCTTACGAGCAGTACTTC. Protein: CASRSGIPYEQYF.

The CDR3 spells CASSIGGGVADTQYF. The CDR3 nucleotides are TGTGCCAGCAGCATCGGGGGCGGGGTAGCAGATACGCAGTATTTT. J is TRBJ2-3 and V is TRBV12-3 or TRBV12-4; D may be TRBD1 or TRBD2 (6 bases each). Trimming removed 6 bases from V and 4 bases from J, with 17 bases in between. The CDR3 runs 15 residues.

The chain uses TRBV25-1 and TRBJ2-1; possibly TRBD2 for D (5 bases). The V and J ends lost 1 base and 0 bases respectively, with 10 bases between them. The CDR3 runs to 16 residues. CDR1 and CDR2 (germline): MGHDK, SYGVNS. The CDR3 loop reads CASSEFRAASYNEQFF. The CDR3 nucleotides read TGTGCCAGCAGTGAATTTCGAGCGGCCTCCTACAATGAGCAGTTCTTC.

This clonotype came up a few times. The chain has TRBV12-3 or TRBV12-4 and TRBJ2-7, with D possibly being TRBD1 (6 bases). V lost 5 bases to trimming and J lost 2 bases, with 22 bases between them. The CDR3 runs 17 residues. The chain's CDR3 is CASSDHRLTGKAYEQYF. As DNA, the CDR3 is TGTGCCAGCAGTGACCACCGGCTTACAGGGAAGGCCTACGAGCAGTACTTC.

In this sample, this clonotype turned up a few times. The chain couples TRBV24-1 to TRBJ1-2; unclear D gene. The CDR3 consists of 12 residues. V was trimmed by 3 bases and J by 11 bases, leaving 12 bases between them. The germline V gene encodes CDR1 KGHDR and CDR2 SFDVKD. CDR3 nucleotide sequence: TGTGCCACCAGTGATCCCCGGATGGGATACACCTTC. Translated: CATSDPRMGYTF.

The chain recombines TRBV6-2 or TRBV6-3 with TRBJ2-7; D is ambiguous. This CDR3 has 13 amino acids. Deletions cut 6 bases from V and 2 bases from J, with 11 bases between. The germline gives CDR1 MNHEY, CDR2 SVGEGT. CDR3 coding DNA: TGTGCCAGCAGCCGATCTCAAACCTACGAGCAGTACTTC. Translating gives CASSRSQTYEQYF.